This note documents a single T cell receptor (beta chain) sequence. Its specificity is not known. TCRbeta libraries were built with three rounds of nested PCR, modified from ARM-PCR. MiXCR, run by TCRdb on the multiplex PCR reads, gives a single entry per CDR3 protein. The sample consists of roughly 45,000 distinct CDR3 sequences, more than 50% of them appearing once. This sample was taken from a study of tumor and adjacent non-tumor tissue in lung cancer. Study results and caveats: TCR diversity was significantly greater in tumor than normal lung tissue.

No cell sorting was done before RNA was extracted from the tissue. More than 3 cm separated this lung sample from the edge of the tumor. Germline V CDR1 and CDR2: SNHLY, FYNNEI. V was pared by 4 bases and J by 9 bases, with 10 bases of the junction left unmatched. The CDR3 is made up of 15 amino acids. The origin of this receptor is a man aged 50 to 59 with non-small cell lung cancer. The V gene is TRBV2, the J gene TRBJ2-1; 9 bases are shared with TRBD2. Sequencing was performed on distant non-tumor lung tissue. The CDR3, as DNA: TGTGCCAGCAGTGGAGCGGCTAGCGGGATGGCTGAGCAGTTCTTC. Residues: CASSGAASGMAEQFF.